The clone carrying this TCR beta chain was seen repeatedly, ten times or more. Its antigen is unknown. The CDR3 has 19 residues. V dropped 1 base and J dropped 8 bases, with 27 bases sitting between them. Germline CDR1 reads SGHTA; CDR2 reads FQGNSA. The sample is drawn from a study of neurological immune-mediated disorders. Findings and limits, study-wide: Multiple sclerosis, the disease with the least TCR clonal expansion, fell below healthy controls, whereas HTLV-1-associated myelopathy showed the most.

Over 160 million TCR-beta sequences, together covering 15-18 subjects, were produced by every individual sequencing run that was carried out. TCRdb processed the 5' RACE reads anew with MiXCR; each CDR3 protein has one entry. The repertoire holds roughly 31,000 distinct CDR3 sequences, with roughly 4.4% as singletons. The sequencing sample was made of PBMCs. This TCR derives from a young man in good health. V gene TRBV7-2 combines with J gene TRBJ2-1; perhaps TRBD2 as D (5 bases). This chain's CDR3 is CASSLVGSGWSQFGDEQFF. In DNA, the CDR3 is TGTGCCAGCAGCTTAGTGGGATCGGGGTGGTCACAATTCGGAGATGAGCAGTTCTTC.